This TCR beta chain was sequenced during a study of beta chain features in type 1 diabetes. The study reverse transcribed the entire isolated RNA, so it sequenced expressed TCRB transcripts. Only in-frame clones appear in the TCRdb table, and some are missing; sequencing was by immunoSEQ multiplex PCR. The sample lists under 150,000 clones; roughly 48% were seen once. On this clone itself: Antigen unknown.

The germline V gene has CDR1 GTSNPN and CDR2 SVGIG (reference sequence). This CDR3 contains 15 residues. V gave up 1 base and J gave up 1 base, with 12 bases separating them. Whole-study findings and limits: There were fewer insertions and more deletions at the VDJ junctions of type 1 diabetes patients.

Sequencing was performed on Tregs from blood. This receptor was identified in a man aged 18-30 years in good health. J is TRBJ2-3 and V is TRBV30, with D possibly matching TRBD2 (5 bases). CDR3 nucleotide sequence: TGTGCCTGGAGTGGGCCTTTCGGGGGCACAGATACGCAGTATTTT. Its translation: CAWSGPFGGTDTQYF.